Below, 25 T cell receptor beta chains from the same sample are listed, as sequenced in a study of cytomegalovirus exposure and HLA in healthy donors. Sequencing was performed with immunoSEQ multiplex PCR; in TCRdb, only in-frame clones are kept and a portion is missing. The table has 150,000 to 160,000 clones, 80% to 90% seen once. Sequenced sample: PBMCs. These receptors were taken from a man aged 18-30 years in good health and CMV-seropositive.

In this sample, this clone turned up a few times. CDR3 residues: CASSDRVGMIGNTIYF. For the CDR3, the DNA is TGTGCCAGCAGCGACAGGGTAGGGATGATTGGAAACACCATATATTTT. The chain employs TRBV7-9 and TRBJ1-3; 7 positions agree with TRBD1. The germline gives CDR1 SEHNR, CDR2 FQNEAQ (reference sequence). CDR3 length: 16 residues. J lost 3 bases, V lost 5 bases, and 10 bases had no gene match.

This chain joins TRBV4-1 and TRBJ1-3, with D tentatively TRBD1 (5 bases). The CDR3 totals 15 residues. With 4 bases removed from V and 2 bases from J, the gap between germline ends came to 12 bases. The germline V gene encodes CDR1 MGHRA and CDR2 YSYEKL. CDR3 bases: TGCGCCAGCAGCCCCAGGGTAATGGCTGGAAACACCATATATTTT. Protein product: CASSPRVMAGNTIYF.

The chain uses TRBV4-3 and TRBJ2-2; 9 bases are a match to TRBD2. Germline trimming cut 3 bases from V and 7 bases from J; bases unmatched to any gene: 12. The germline CDR1 and CDR2 sequences are LGHNA and YSLEER. The CDR3 has 17 amino acids. The CDR3 nucleotides are TGCGCCAGCAGCCATCTCTTAGCGGGAGAGGGGGGCGGGGAGCTGTTTTTT. It translates to CASSHLLAGEGGGELFF.

The V call is TRBV25-1, the J call TRBJ1-2; weak D call: TRBD1 (6 bases). CDR3 length: 14 residues. V was clipped by 6 bases and J by 8 bases, with 19 bases between them. Germline V gene sequence: CDR1 MGHDK, CDR2 SYGVNS. CDR3 nucleotides: TGTGCCAGCAGCCGGGACACCGGGCGTTGGGGCTACACCTTC. Amino acids: CASSRDTGRWGYTF.

V usage is TRBV5-1 and J usage is TRBJ2-7, with 11 nucleotides matching TRBD2. CDR3 length: 13 residues. With 5 bases clipped from V and 7 bases from J, the junction kept 5 bases outside the gene matches. In germline, CDR1 is SGHRS, CDR2 YFSETQ. The CDR3 bases are TGCGCCAGCAGACTAGCGGGAGAAGGTGAGCAGTACTTC. The encoded protein is CASRLAGEGEQYF.

The chain recombines TRBV7-9 with TRBJ1-1; D possibly corresponds to TRBD1 (5 bases). The V end was cut by 5 bases, the J end by 7 bases, with 17 bases between. This CDR3 comprises 14 residues. Germline CDR1 and CDR2: SEHNR and FQNEAQ (reference sequence). CDR3 DNA sequence: TGTGCCAGCAGCAACGCGGGGAAGGGGTTTGAAGCTTTCTTT. Residues: CASSNAGKGFEAFF.

This clone appeared a single time. The chain couples TRBV6-6 to TRBJ2-5; TRBD2 matches 7 bases. CDR1 and CDR2 from the germline V gene are MNHNY and SVGAGI (reference sequence). V lost 5 bases to trimming and J lost 2 bases; unmatched junction nucleotides: 5. The CDR3 spans 14 residues. The CDR3 reads CASSPSGVQETQYF. In DNA, the CDR3 is TGTGCCAGCAGTCCCAGCGGGGTACAAGAGACCCAGTACTTC.

This chain joins TRBV2 and TRBJ2-3; TRBD2 matches at 9 bases. Per germline, CDR1 SNHLY and CDR2 FYNNEI. There are 14 residues in the CDR3. The J segment lost 6 bases and the V segment lost 3 bases, leaving 4 bases of the junction unmatched. Here the CDR3 DNA reads TGTGCCAGCAGTGAGCGGGGGGGCATCGATACGCAGTATTTT. Its protein product is CASSERGGIDTQYF.

The chain uses TRBV27 and TRBJ2-7, with 10 bases aligning to TRBD1. Trimming took 7 bases from V and 5 from J; bases not matched to a gene: 2. Germline lookup yields CDR1 MNHEY and CDR2 SMNVEV (reference sequence). This CDR3 has 12 amino acids. CDR3: CASKTGGNEQYF. CDR3 DNA sequence: TGTGCCAGCAAGACAGGGGGCAACGAGCAGTACTTC.

The chain employs TRBV29-1 and TRBJ2-2; 7 nucleotides align to TRBD1. Germline lookup yields CDR1 SQVTM and CDR2 ANQGSEA. The CDR3 extends over 14 amino acids. V gave up 0 bases and J gave up 6 bases; unmatched junction bases: 4. CDR3 DNA sequence: TGCAGCGTTGAAGACCCCACAGGGGCCGGGGAGCTGTTTTTT. This codes for CSVEDPTGAGELFF.

The rearrangement uses TRBV13 and TRBJ2-3, with TRBD2 matching over 13 bases. The CDR3 length is 18 residues. The V gene end was trimmed by 5 bases and the J gene end by 4 bases; junction bases not matched to a gene: 12. The germline CDR1 and CDR2 sequences are PRHDT and FYEKMQ (reference sequence). CDR3: CASSPRPLTSGGSDTQYF. The CDR3 DNA reads as TGTGCCAGCAGCCCTCGACCCCTGACTAGCGGGGGGTCAGATACGCAGTATTTT.

The J gene is TRBJ1-3, the V gene TRBV7-9; no definite D call. Trimming took off 5 bases at V and 4 bases at J, with 21 bases between the two ends. Germline assignment: CDR1 SEHNR and CDR2 FQNEAQ (reference sequence). The CDR3 consists of 17 residues. The CDR3 spells CASSPTRAGFEGNTIYF. CDR3 coding DNA: TGTGCCAGCAGCCCCACTAGGGCGGGGTTTGAGGGAAACACCATATATTTT. The entire variable domain, with the rest obtained from reference TRBV7-9 and TRBJ1-3, is as follows: DTGVSQNPRHKITKRGQNVTFRCDPISEHNRLYWYRQTLGQGPEFLTYFQNEAQLEKSRLLSDRFSAERPKGSFSTLEIQRTEQGDSAMYLCASSPTRAGFEGNTIYFGEGSWLTVV.

This clone was seen a single time. The rearrangement links TRBV2 to TRBJ1-1, with D hard to call. Trimming cost V 6 bases and J 2 bases, with 13 bases left between them. Germline V gene sequence: CDR1 SNHLY, CDR2 FYNNEI. This CDR3 region has 14 residues. CDR3: CASSLEGGNTEAFF. The CDR3 DNA reads as TGTGCCAGCAGCTTAGAGGGTGGCAACACTGAAGCTTTCTTT.

V gene TRBV29-1 combines with J gene TRBJ1-1; D is possibly TRBD1 (5 bases). Deletions cut 3 bases from V and 0 bases from J, with 8 bases between. Germline CDR1 is SQVTM and CDR2 is ANQGSEA. The CDR3 covers 13 residues. The CDR3 DNA reads as TGCAGCGTTGAGCGGGGGTTGAACACTGAAGCTTTCTTT. It specifies CSVERGLNTEAFF. Supplemented by reference TRBV29-1 and TRBJ1-1, the full variable domain reads SAVISQKPSRDICQRGTSLTIQCQVDSQVTMMFWYRQQPGQSLTLIATANQGSEATYESGFVIDKFPISRPNLTFSTLTVSNMSPEDSSIYLCSVERGLNTEAFFGQGTRLTVV.

V usage is TRBV18 and J usage is TRBJ2-5; D is perhaps TRBD2 (5 bases). The CDR3 sequence is 13 residues long. Trimming took 5 bases from V and 2 from J, leaving 9 bases between them. Germline CDR1 reads KGHSH; CDR2 reads LQKENI. CDR3 sequence (DNA): TGTGCCAGCTCATCCGGCGGGCAAGAGACCCAGTACTTC. As protein: CASSSGGQETQYF.

The gene calls are TRBV21-1 and TRBJ1-4; TRBD1 is taken as the D call from the table, unchecked against the DNA. TRBV21-1 is a known pseudogene. This CDR3 has 14 amino acids. CDR3 sequence: CASKRTPANEKLFF. CDR3 coding DNA: TGTGCCAGCAAACGGACACCGGCCAATGAAAAACTGTTTTTT.

This clone was counted only a few times. The chain uses TRBV30 and TRBJ2-1, with 7 bases identical to TRBD2. Germline assignment: CDR1 GTSNPN and CDR2 SVGIG (reference sequence). The length of the CDR3 is 13 residues. The V segment lost 4 bases and the J segment 6 bases; nucleotides outside the gene matches: 6. For the CDR3, the DNA is TGTGCCTGGACTAGCGGAGCGGGCAATGAGCAGTTCTTC. Translated: CAWTSGAGNEQFF.

The rearrangement links TRBV6-5 to TRBJ2-7; possibly TRBD1 for D (5 bases). Germline lookup yields CDR1 MNHEY and CDR2 SVGAGI. This CDR3 is built from 16 residues. V dropped 0 bases and J dropped 3 bases, with 15 bases sitting between them. CDR3 sequence: CASSYSMARANYEQYF. In nucleotides, the CDR3 is TGTGCCAGCAGTTACTCGATGGCCAGGGCTAACTACGAGCAGTACTTC.

This clone was counted between two and nine times. The chain combines TRBV4-3 with TRBJ1-5; D call uncertain. V was trimmed by 1 base and J by 7 bases, leaving 8 bases between them. Germline assignment: CDR1 LGHNA and CDR2 YSLEER. There are 13 residues in the CDR3. The CDR3 is CASSQGVRQPQHF. The CDR3 nucleotides read TGCGCCAGCAGCCAAGGGGTGAGGCAGCCCCAGCATTTT.

The chain is built from TRBV19 and TRBJ2-2, with unresolved D. The CDR3 runs 14 residues. Deletions cut 3 bases from V and 7 bases from J, with 12 bases between. Germline CDR1 is LNHDA and CDR2 is SQIVND (reference sequence). The CDR3 sequence: CASSISRLGGELFF. The CDR3, as DNA: TGTGCCAGTAGTATTTCTAGGCTGGGCGGGGAGCTGTTTTTT. Full variable domain (remainder filled in from reference TRBV19 and TRBJ2-2): DGGITQSPKYLFRKEGQNVTLSCEQNLNHDAMYWYRQDPGQGLRLIYYSQIVNDFQKGDIAEGYSVSREKKESFPLTVTSAQKNPTAFYLCASSISRLGGELFFGEGSRLTVL.

J is TRBJ1-1 and V is TRBV7-9; D possibly corresponds to TRBD1 (6 bases). This CDR3 is built from 14 residues. V was clipped by 7 bases and J by 4 bases, with 16 bases between them. CDR1 and CDR2 from the germline V gene are SEHNR and FQNEAQ (reference sequence). DNA of the CDR3: TGTGCCAGCACCCCTAGTGGGGGCCGCACTGAAGCTTTCTTT. It translates to CASTPSGGRTEAFF.

The rearrangement joins TRBV10-2 to TRBJ2-7; 10 nucleotides match TRBD1. Losses at the gene ends were 3 bases for V and 0 bases for J; bases not matched to a gene: 2. This CDR3 has 15 amino acids. Germline V gene data show CDR1 as WSHSY and CDR2 as SAAADI. The CDR3 region is CASSDDRGHSYEQYF. CDR3 DNA sequence: TGCGCCAGCAGTGATGACAGGGGGCACTCCTACGAGCAGTACTTC.

The chain uses TRBV27 and TRBJ1-1; no clear D gene. V was trimmed by 5 bases and J by 6 bases, leaving 19 bases between them. The CDR3 totals 15 residues. Germline V gives CDR1 MNHEY, CDR2 SMNVEV (reference sequence). The chain's CDR3 is CASSQRRGIAPEAFF. CDR3 bases: TGTGCCAGCAGTCAGCGTAGAGGGATTGCCCCTGAAGCTTTCTTT.

This chain uses TRBV7-9 with TRBJ2-1, with 13 bases matching TRBD2. The CDR3 sequence is 15 residues long. Germline V gene lookup returns CDR1 SEHNR and CDR2 FQNEAQ (reference sequence). The ends lost 3 bases at V and 8 bases at J; junction bases unmatched: 4. CDR3 region: CASSFGLAGADEQFF. DNA for the CDR3: TGTGCCAGCAGCTTCGGACTAGCGGGAGCGGATGAGCAGTTCTTC.

This clone turned up a few times. This sequence joins TRBV6-1 and TRBJ2-2; D is unclear. With 1 base removed from V and 9 bases from J, the gap between germline ends came to 12 bases. Germline-derived CDR1 and CDR2 are MNHNS and SASEGT. There are 14 residues in the CDR3. DNA of the CDR3: TGTGCCAGCAGTGAAGGGGCCCCCCGGCGGGAGCTGTTTTTT. It encodes CASSEGAPRRELFF.